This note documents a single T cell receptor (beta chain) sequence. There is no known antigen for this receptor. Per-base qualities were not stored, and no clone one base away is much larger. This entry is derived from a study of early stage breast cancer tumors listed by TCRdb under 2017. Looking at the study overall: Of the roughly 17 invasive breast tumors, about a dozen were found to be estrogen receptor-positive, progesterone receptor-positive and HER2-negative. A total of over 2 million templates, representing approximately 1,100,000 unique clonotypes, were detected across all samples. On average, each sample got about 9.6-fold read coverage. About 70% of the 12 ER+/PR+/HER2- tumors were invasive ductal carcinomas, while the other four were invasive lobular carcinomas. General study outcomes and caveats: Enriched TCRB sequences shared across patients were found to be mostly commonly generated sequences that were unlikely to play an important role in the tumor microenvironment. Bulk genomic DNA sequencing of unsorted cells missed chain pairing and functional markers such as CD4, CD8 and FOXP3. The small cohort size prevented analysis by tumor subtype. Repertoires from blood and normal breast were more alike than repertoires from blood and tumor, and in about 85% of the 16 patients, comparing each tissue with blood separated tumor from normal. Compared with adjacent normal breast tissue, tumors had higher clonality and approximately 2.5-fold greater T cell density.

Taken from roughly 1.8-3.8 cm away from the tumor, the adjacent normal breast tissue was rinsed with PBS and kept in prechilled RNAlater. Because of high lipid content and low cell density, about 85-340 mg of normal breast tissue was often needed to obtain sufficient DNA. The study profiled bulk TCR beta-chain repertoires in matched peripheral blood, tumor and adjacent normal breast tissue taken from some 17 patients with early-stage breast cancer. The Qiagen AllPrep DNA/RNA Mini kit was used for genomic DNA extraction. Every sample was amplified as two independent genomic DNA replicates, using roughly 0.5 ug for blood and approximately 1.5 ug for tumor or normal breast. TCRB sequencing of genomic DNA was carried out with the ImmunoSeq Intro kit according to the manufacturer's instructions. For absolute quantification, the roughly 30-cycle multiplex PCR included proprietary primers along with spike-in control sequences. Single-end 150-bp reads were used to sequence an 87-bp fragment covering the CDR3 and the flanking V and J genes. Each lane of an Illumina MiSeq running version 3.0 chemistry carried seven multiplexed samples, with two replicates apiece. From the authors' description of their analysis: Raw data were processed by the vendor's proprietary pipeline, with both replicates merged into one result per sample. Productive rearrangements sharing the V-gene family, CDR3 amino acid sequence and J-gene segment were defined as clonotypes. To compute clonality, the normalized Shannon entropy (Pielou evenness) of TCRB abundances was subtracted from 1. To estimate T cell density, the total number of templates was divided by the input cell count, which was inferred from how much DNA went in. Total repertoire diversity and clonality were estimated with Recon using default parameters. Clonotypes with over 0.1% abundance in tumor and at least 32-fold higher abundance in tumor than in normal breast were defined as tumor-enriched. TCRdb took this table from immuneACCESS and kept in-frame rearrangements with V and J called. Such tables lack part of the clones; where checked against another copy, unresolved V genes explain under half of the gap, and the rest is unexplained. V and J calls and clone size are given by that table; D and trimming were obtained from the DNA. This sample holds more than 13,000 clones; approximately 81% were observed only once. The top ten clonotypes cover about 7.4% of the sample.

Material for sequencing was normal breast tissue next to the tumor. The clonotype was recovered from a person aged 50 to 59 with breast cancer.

The bases read TGTGCCAGCAGTTTCCCGCCATTTAACAGGGAGACTGAAGCTTTCTTT. Its protein is CASSFPPFNRETEAFF. The chain joins TRBV28 to TRBJ1-1; possibly the D gene is TRBD1, per 6 matching bases. CDR1 and CDR2, looked up from the germline V gene, are MDHEN and SYDVKM. Trimming removed 3 bases from V and 5 bases from J, leaving 19 bases between the germline ends. From the cysteine up to the phenylalanine, the CDR3 has a length of 16 residues. The CDR3 DNA has 48 bases and is translated from base 1.